These 19 T cell receptor beta chains came from one sample sequenced in a study of shared clonotypes between healthy human individuals. The method was immunoSEQ multiplex PCR; TCRdb's version includes in-frame clones alone and lacks a portion of them. Of approximately 2,000,000 clones listed, just under 95% are singletons. The sample was naive CD4+ T cells from PBMCs. Subset reported: CD45RA+ positively selected. Receptor source: a man aged 18 to 30 in good health. Some clones in this sample may be carry-over from other donors' samples.

The chain employs TRBV9 and TRBJ1-1; tentative D call: TRBD1 (6 bases). V was trimmed by 0 bases and J by 5 bases, leaving 11 bases between them. There are 14 residues in the CDR3. Germline V gene sequence: CDR1 SGDLS, CDR2 YYNGEE. The CDR3 nucleotides are TGTGCCAGCAGCGTAGGTGGGGGCGCAACTGAAGCTTTCTTT. It specifies CASSVGGGATEAFF.

CDR3 sequence: CASSPWTSGKAGELFF. CDR3 in DNA: TGTGCCAGCAGCCCCTGGACTAGCGGGAAGGCCGGGGAGCTGTTTTTT. V is TRBV11-2 and J is TRBJ2-2; 12 nucleotides agree with TRBD2. Looked up from germline, CDR1 is SGHAT and CDR2 is FQNNGV. The CDR3 has 16 residues. V lost 5 bases to trimming and J lost 6 bases; unmatched junction nucleotides: 7.

The CDR3 here is CASSSNPLGSNQPQHF. CDR3 sequence (DNA): TGCGCCAGCAGCTCGAACCCCCTCGGCAGCAATCAGCCCCAGCATTTT. J is TRBJ1-5 and V is TRBV5-1; D gene unclear. The CDR3 has 16 amino acids. Looked up from germline, CDR1 is SGHRS and CDR2 is YFSETQ. V shed 3 bases and J shed 1 base, with 14 bases lying between them.

The chain combines TRBV6-6 with TRBJ2-3; 8 nucleotides align to TRBD1. Germline CDR1 and CDR2: MNHNY and SVGAGI (reference sequence). V lost 4 bases, J lost 1 base, and 4 bases stayed unmatched. There are 15 residues in the CDR3. The CDR3 is CASSSTDRGTDTQYF. The CDR3 coding sequence is TGTGCCAGCAGTTCCACGGACAGGGGCACAGATACGCAGTATTTT.

The rearrangement joins TRBV5-1 to TRBJ2-7; 7 bases agree with TRBD2. The CDR3 length is 17 residues. The germline gives CDR1 SGHRS, CDR2 YFSETQ. Trimming removed 0 bases from V and 3 bases from J; junction bases left unmatched: 12. CDR3 amino acids: CASSLAFPPGGGYEQYF. DNA of the CDR3: TGCGCCAGCAGCTTGGCATTTCCCCCGGGGGGAGGCTACGAGCAGTACTTC.

The count of this clone is one. The V gene is TRBV5-6, the J gene TRBJ2-1; unclear D gene. There are 16 residues in the CDR3. Between the trimmed V and J ends, which lost 0 bases and 3 bases, there was a span of 13 bases. Germline V gene lookup returns CDR1 SGHDT and CDR2 YYEEEE. The CDR3 nucleotides read TGTGCCAGCAGCTTGGCTTGGGCTGGGGACTACAATGAGCAGTTCTTC. It codes for CASSLAWAGDYNEQFF. The variable domain in full, completed from reference TRBV5-6 and TRBJ2-1, reads DAGVTQSPTHLIKTRGQQVTLRCSPKSGHDTVSWYQQALGQGPQFIFQYYEEEERQRGNFPDRFSGHQFPNYSSELNVNALLLGDSALYLCASSLAWAGDYNEQFFGPGTRLTVL.

The chain combines TRBV27 with TRBJ2-7; D gene ambiguous. The CDR3 totals 13 residues. Germline V gives CDR1 MNHEY, CDR2 SMNVEV (reference sequence). Trimming stripped 2 bases from V and 4 bases from J, with 9 bases between. This CDR3 is CASSLNAVYEQYF. CDR3 in DNA: TGTGCCAGCAGTTTAAATGCTGTGTACGAGCAGTACTTC.

The chain couples TRBV27 to TRBJ2-7; no definite D call. V lost 3 bases, J lost 6 bases, and 6 bases lay in between. Germline V gene sequence: CDR1 MNHEY, CDR2 SMNVEV (reference sequence). This CDR3 is built from 11 residues. This chain's CDR3 is CASSFLGEQYF. CDR3 nucleotide sequence: TGTGCCAGCAGTTTTTTGGGCGAGCAGTACTTC.

This rearrangement joins TRBV9 to TRBJ2-1; no definite D call. Trimming shortened V by 4 bases and J by 3 bases, and 11 bases separated the two germline ends. The germline V gene encodes CDR1 SGDLS and CDR2 YYNGEE. This CDR3 is 14 amino acids long. The chain's CDR3 is CASSPRGDYNEQFF. The CDR3 DNA follows: TGTGCCAGCAGCCCTCGCGGTGACTACAATGAGCAGTTCTTC.

This clone appeared once. J is TRBJ2-1 and V is TRBV7-9; 8 nucleotides match TRBD1. V trimming: 3 bases; J trimming: 5 bases; junction bases outside the gene matches: 15. Germline lookup yields CDR1 SEHNR and CDR2 FQNEAQ (reference sequence). The CDR3 is made up of 18 amino acids. The CDR3: CASSFIQTGDGRHNEQFF. The CDR3 nucleotides read TGTGCCAGCAGCTTCATCCAGACAGGGGACGGGAGACACAATGAGCAGTTCTTC.

The count of this clone is one. This sequence joins TRBV19 and TRBJ2-6; D gene ambiguous. V was pared by 5 bases and J by 0 bases, with 8 bases between. The germline V gene has CDR1 LNHDA and CDR2 SQIVND (reference sequence). CDR3 size: 15 residues. CDR3 bases: TGTGCCAGTAGTCCCCTCAACTCTGGGGCCAACGTCCTGACTTTC. Amino acids: CASSPLNSGANVLTF.

The rearrangement uses TRBV9 and TRBJ2-1; tentatively, D is TRBD1 or TRBD2 (5 bases each). The germline V gene has CDR1 SGDLS and CDR2 YYNGEE. This CDR3 comprises 16 residues. The germline V and J ends were trimmed by 3 bases and 3 bases, with 16 bases remaining between them. As DNA, the CDR3 is TGTGCCAGCAGCGCACTCGTTGGGACCAACTACAATGAGCAGTTCTTC. It yields the protein CASSALVGTNYNEQFF.

The chain carries TRBV5-1 and TRBJ2-7, with 10 bases lining up with TRBD1. V lost 2 bases, J lost 3 bases, and 2 bases stayed unmatched. In germline, CDR1 is SGHRS, CDR2 YFSETQ. The CDR3 totals 14 residues. For the CDR3, the DNA is TGCGCCAGCAGCTTCTGGACAGGGGGCTACGAGCAGTACTTC. It specifies CASSFWTGGYEQYF.

This chain connects TRBV4-2 to TRBJ2-7; tentative D call: TRBD1 (5 bases). This CDR3 is 13 amino acids long. Trimming cost V 0 bases and J 9 bases, with 12 bases left between them. Germline CDR1 is LGHNA and CDR2 is YNFKEQ. The CDR3 loop is CASSQDGAEGQYF. The CDR3 nucleotides read TGTGCCAGCAGCCAAGATGGGGCGGAAGGGCAGTACTTC.

About this clone: Different DNA sequences within this sample yield the same CDR3. V and J are TRBV27 and TRBJ2-7, with 9 bases matching TRBD2. Germline lookup yields CDR1 MNHEY and CDR2 SMNVEV (reference sequence). This CDR3 comprises 15 residues. V was pared by 6 bases and J by 2 bases, with 8 bases of the junction left unmatched. The DNA of the CDR3 is TGTGCCAGCAGCTCTCCGGGACTAGCCCCCTACGAGCAGTACTTC. Its protein product is CASSSPGLAPYEQYF.

The chain recombines TRBV7-6 with TRBJ2-3, with 11 bases that match TRBD1. The ends lost 6 bases at V and 1 base at J; junction bases unmatched: 3. CDR1 SGHVS and CDR2 FNYEAQ come from the germline V gene. The length of the CDR3 is 15 residues. CDR3 sequence: CASRPGQGGTDTQYF. The DNA of the CDR3 is TGTGCCAGCAGACCGGGACAGGGGGGCACAGATACGCAGTATTTT.

The chain combines TRBV28 with TRBJ2-1, with a tentative D call TRBD2 (6 bases). Germline CDR1 and CDR2: MDHEN and SYDVKM. The CDR3 spans 16 residues. Trimming left V 4 bases short and J 0 bases short, with 13 bases between. CDR3 DNA: TGTGCCAGCAGTTCCGCTAGGAGGGACTCCTACAATGAGCAGTTCTTC. Translated, it gives CASSSARRDSYNEQFF.

The chain is built from TRBV6-5 and TRBJ1-2; maybe TRBD1 (6 bases). V was pared by 5 bases and J by 8 bases, with 18 bases between. This CDR3 comprises 14 residues. The germline V gene encodes CDR1 MNHEY and CDR2 SVGAGI. The CDR3 is CASSNRYRAGGYTF. CDR3 nucleotides: TGTGCCAGCAGTAACCGTTACAGGGCGGGGGGCTACACCTTC.

Here the CDR3 DNA reads TGTGCCAGCAGCTTGTTATCGGGAGGGCCGAATGAGCAGTACTTC. Residues: CASSLLSGGPNEQYF. V gene TRBV5-6 combines with J gene TRBJ2-7, with 8 nucleotides matching TRBD2. Germline values: CDR1 SGHDT, CDR2 YYEEEE. V lost 1 base, J lost 7 bases, and 10 bases stayed unmatched. The CDR3 length is 15 residues.